A single sample is the source of the 2 T cell receptor beta chains below, sequenced in a study of cytomegalovirus exposure and HLA in healthy donors. With 60 Vbeta and 13 Jbeta primers, the PCR was carried out. TCRdb's table, derived via immunoSEQ multiplex PCR, lists solely in-frame clones and lacks some. The sample yields around 130,000 clones, 84% seen once. Material for sequencing was PBMCs. These receptors originate from a woman younger than 30 in good health and CMV-seropositive.

The genes are TRBV5-4 and TRBJ2-7; a weak D match, TRBD2 (6 bases). There are 15 residues in the CDR3. The V end was cut by 0 bases, the J end by 4 bases, with 14 bases between. Germline CDR1 SGHNT, CDR2 YYREEE (reference sequence). In DNA form, the CDR3 reads TGTGCCAGCAGCTTGGGGGGAGGTGAAGGGTACGAGCAGTACTTC. Encoded protein: CASSLGGGEGYEQYF.

The chain couples TRBV21-1 to TRBJ2-3; the table's D call TRBD2 went unverified against the DNA. TRBV21-1 is classified as a pseudogene. The CDR3 is made up of 18 amino acids. CDR3 DNA sequence: TGTGCCAGCAGCAAAGAGCGGACTAGCGGGGTTTTCACAGATACGCAGTATTTT. Its translation: CASSKERTSGVFTDTQYF.